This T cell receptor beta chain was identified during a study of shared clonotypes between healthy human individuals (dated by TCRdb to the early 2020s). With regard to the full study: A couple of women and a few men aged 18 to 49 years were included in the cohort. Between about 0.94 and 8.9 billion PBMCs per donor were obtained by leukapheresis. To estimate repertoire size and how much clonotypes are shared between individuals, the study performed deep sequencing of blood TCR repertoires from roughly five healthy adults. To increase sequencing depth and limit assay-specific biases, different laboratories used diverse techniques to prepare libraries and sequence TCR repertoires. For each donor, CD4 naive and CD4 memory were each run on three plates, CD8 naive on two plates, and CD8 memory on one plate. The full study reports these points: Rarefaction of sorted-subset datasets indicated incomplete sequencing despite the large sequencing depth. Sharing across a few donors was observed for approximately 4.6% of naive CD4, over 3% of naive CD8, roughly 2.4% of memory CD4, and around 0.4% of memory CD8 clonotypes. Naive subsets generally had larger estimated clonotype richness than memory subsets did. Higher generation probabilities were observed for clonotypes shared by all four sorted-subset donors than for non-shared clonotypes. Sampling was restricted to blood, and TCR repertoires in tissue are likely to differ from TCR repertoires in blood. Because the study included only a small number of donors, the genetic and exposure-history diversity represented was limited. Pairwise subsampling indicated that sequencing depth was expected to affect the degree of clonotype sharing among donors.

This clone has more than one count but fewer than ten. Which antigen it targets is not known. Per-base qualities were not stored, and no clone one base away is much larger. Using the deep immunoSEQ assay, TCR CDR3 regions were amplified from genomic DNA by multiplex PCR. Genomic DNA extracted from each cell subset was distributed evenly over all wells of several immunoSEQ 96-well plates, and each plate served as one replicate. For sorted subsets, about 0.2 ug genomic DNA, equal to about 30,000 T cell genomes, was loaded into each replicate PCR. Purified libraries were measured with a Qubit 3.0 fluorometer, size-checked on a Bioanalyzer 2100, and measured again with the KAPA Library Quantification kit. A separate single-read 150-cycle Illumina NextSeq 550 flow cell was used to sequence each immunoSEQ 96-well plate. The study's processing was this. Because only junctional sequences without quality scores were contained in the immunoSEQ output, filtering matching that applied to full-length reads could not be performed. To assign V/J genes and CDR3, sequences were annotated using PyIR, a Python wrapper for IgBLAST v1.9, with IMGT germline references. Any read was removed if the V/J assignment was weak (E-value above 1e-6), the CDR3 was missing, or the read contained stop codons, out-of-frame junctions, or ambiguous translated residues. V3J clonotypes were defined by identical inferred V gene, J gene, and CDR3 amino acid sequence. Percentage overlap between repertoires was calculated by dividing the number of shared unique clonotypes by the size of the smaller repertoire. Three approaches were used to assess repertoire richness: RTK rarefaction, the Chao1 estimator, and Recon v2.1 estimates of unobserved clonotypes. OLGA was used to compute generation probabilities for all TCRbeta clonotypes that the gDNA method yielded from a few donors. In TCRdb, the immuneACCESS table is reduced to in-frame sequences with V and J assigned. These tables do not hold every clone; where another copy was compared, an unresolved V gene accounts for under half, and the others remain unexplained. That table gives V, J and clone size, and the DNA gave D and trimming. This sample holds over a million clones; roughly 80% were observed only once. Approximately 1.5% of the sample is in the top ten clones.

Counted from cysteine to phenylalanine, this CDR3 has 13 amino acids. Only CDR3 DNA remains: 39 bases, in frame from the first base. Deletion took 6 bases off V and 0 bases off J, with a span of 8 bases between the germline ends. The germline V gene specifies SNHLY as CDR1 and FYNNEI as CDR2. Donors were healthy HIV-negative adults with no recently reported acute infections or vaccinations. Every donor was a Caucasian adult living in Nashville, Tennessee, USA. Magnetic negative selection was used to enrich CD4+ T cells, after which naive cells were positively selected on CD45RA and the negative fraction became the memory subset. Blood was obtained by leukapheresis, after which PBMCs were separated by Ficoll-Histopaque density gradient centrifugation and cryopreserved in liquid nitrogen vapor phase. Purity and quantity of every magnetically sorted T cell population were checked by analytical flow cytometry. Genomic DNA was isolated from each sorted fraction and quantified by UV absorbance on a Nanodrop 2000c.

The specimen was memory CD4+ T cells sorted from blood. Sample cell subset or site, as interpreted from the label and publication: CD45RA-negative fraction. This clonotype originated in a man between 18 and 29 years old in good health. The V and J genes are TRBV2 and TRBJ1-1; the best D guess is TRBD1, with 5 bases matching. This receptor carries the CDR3 CASRTEMNTEAFF. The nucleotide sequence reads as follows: TGTGCCAGCAGGACAGAAATGAACACTGAAGCTTTCTTT.